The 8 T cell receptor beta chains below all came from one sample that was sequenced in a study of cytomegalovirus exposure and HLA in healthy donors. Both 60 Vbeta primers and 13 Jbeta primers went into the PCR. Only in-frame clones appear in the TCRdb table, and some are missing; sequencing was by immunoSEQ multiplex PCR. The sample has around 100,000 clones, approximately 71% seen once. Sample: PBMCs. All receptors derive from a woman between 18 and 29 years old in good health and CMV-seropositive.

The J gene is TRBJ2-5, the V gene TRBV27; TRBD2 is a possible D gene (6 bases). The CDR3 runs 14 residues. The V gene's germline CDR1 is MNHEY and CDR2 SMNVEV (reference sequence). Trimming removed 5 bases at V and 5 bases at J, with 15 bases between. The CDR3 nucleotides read TGTGCCAGCAGTCTTAGCGGAACCTGGGAGACCCAGTACTTC. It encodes CASSLSGTWETQYF.

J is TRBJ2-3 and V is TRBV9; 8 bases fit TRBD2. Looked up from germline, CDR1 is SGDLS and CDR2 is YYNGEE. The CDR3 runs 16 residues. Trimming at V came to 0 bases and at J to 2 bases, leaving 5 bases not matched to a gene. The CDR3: CASSVASGGNTDTQYF. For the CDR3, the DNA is TGTGCCAGCAGCGTAGCCAGCGGGGGCAACACAGATACGCAGTATTTT.

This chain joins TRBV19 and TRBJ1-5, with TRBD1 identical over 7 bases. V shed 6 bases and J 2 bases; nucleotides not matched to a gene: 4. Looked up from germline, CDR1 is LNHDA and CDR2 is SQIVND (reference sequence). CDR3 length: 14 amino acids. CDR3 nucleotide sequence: TGTGCCAGTAGGCTCCAGGGGGGCAATCAGCCCCAGCATTTT. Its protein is CASRLQGGNQPQHF.

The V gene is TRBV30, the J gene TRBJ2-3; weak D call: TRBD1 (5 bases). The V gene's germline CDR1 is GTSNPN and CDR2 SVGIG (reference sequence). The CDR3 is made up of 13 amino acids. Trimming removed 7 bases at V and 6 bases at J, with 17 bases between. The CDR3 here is CASRMAGLDTQYF. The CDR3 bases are TGTGCCTCCCGAATGGCAGGGCTTGATACGCAGTATTTT.

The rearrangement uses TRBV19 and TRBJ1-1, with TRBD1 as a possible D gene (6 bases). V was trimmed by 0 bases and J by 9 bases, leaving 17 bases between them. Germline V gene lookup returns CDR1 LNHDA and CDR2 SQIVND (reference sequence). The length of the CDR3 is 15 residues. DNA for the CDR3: TGTGCCAGTAGTATAGATTTTACCCCCGGGACAAAAGCTTTCTTT. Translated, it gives CASSIDFTPGTKAFF.

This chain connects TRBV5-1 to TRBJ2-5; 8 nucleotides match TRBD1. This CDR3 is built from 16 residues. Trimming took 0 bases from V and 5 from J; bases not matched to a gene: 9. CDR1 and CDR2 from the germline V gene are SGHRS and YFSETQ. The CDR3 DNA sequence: TGCGCCAGCAGCTTGGAGGGGACAGGCCGTTGGGAGACCCAGTACTTC. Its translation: CASSLEGTGRWETQYF.

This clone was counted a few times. The chain's CDR3 is CASHLGTAQETQYF. CDR3 in DNA: TGTGCCAGCCACCTCGGGACAGCCCAAGAGACCCAGTACTTC. The chain uses TRBV2 and TRBJ2-5; TRBD1 matches at 7 bases. This CDR3 contains 14 residues. The junction had 7 bases not matched to a gene; V was cut back by 8 bases and J by 1 base. CDR1 is SNHLY and CDR2 is FYNNEI in the germline V gene.

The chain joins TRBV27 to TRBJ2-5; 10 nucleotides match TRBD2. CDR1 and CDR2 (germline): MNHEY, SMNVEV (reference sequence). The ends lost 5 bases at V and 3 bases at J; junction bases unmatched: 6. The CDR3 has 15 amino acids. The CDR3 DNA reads TGTGCCAGCAGTACTCCGGGACTAGCGAAAGAGACCCAGTACTTC. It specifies CASSTPGLAKETQYF.